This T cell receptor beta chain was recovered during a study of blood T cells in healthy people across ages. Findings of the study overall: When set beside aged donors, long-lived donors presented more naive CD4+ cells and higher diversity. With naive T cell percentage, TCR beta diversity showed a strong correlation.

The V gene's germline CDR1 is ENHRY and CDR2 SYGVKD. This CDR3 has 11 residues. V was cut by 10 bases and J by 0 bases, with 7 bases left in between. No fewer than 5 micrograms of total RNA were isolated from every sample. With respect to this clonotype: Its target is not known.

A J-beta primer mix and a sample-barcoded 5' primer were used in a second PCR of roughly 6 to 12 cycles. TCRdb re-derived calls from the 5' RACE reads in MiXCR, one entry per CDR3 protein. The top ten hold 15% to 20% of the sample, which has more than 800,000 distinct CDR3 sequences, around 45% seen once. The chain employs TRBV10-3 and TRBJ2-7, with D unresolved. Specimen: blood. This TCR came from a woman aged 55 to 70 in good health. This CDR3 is CATHDSYEQYF. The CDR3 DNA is TGTGCCACCCATGACTCCTACGAGCAGTACTTC.